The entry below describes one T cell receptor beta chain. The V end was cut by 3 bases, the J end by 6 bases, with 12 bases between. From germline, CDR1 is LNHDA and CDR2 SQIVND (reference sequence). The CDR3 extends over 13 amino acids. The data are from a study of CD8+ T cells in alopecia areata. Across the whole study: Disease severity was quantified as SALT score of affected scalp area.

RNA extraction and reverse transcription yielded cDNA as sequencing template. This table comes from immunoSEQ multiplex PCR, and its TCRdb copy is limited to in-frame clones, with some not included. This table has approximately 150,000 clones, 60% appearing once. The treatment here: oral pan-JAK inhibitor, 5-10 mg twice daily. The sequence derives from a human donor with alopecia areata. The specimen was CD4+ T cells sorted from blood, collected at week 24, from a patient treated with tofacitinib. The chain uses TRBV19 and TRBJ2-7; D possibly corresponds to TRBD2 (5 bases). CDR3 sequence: CASSIWADSEQYF. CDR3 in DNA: TGTGCCAGTAGTATCTGGGCGGACTCCGAGCAGTACTTC.